The clone carrying this T cell receptor (beta chain) was detected only a few times. Antigen specificity is unknown. From the RT-PCR reads, TCRdb called clonotypes with MiXCR, one entry per CDR3 protein. The table lists some 600,000 distinct CDR3 sequences, 13% to 15% of them singletons. The sample originates from a study of response to subunit inactivated influenza vaccine. Overall study findings and caveats: The authors suggested that every seasonal influenza vaccination recruits few new T cells.

Sample: PBMCs from blood, taken around two weeks before vaccination. The receptor was isolated from a man aged 50 to 60 who received an inactivated influenza vaccine.

The CDR3 nucleotides are TGCGCCAGCAGCCAAGCGACAGGACTCGCGAACACCGGGGAGCTGTTTTTT. Protein product: CASSQATGLANTGELFF. The rearrangement joins TRBV4-3 to TRBJ2-2, with D tentatively TRBD1 (6 bases). CDR1 is LGHNA, CDR2 YSLEER, per germline. The CDR3 has 17 amino acids. V lost 1 base and J 0 bases, leaving 12 bases between the germline ends.